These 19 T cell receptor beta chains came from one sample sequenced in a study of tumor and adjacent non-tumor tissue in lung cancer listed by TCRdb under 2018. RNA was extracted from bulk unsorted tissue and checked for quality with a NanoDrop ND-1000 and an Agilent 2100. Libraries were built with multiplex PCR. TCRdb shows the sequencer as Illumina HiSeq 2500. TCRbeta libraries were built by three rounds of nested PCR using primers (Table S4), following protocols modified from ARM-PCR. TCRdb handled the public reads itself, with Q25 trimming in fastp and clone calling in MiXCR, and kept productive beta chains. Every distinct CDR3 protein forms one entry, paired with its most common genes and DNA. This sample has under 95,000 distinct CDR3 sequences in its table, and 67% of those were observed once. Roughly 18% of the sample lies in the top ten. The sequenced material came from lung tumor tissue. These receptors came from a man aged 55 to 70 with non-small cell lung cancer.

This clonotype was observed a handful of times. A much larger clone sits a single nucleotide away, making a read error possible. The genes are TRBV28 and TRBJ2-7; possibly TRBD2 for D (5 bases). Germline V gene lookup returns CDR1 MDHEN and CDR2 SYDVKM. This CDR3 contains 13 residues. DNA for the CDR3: TGTGCCAGCAGTTCCGGGGTAAGCTACGTGCAGTACTTC. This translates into CASSSGVSYVQYF.

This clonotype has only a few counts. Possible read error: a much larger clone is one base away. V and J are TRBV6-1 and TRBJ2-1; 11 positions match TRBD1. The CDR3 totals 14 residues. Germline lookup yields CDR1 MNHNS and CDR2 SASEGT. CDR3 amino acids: CASRDRGLSNEHFF. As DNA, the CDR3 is TGTGCCAGCAGGGACAGGGGGCTTTCGAATGAGCACTTCTTC.

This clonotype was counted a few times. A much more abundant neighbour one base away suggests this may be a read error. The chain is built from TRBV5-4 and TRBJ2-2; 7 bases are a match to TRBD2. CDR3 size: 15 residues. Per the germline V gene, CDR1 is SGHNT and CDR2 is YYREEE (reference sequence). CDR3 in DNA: TGTGCCAGCAGCCCTGAGCGGGGCTACACCGGGGAGCTGTTATTT. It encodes CASSPERGYTGELLF.

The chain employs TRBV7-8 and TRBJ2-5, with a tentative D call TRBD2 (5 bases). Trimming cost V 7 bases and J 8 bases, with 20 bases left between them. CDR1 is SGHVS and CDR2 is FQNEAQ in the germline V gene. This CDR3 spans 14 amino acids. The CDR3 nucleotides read TGTGCCAGCAACTTGTGGGGAGTCACAGAAACCCAGTACTTC. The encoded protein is CASNLWGVTETQYF.

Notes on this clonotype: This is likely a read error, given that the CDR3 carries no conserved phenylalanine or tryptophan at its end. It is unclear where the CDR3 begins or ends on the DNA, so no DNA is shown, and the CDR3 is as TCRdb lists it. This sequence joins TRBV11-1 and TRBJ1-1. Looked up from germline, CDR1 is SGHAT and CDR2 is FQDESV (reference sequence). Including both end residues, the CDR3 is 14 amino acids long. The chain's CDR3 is CTTVGGTTNTEASI.

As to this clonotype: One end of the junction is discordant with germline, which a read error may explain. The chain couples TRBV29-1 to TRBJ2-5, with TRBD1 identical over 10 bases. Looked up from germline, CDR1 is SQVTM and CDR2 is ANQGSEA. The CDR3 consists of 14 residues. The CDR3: CSVCQTGGGEIQYF. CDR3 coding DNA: TGCAGCGTTTGTCAGACAGGGGGCGGTGAGATCCAGTACTTC.

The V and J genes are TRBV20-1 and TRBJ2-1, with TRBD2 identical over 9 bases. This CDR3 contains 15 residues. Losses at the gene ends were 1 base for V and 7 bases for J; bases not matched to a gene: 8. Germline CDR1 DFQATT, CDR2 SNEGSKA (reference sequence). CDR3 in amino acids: CSARAGSGRFNEQFF. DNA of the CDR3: TGCAGTGCTAGAGCAGGTAGCGGGAGATTTAATGAGCAGTTCTTC.

This CDR3 reads CSVALGTSGSWETQYF. The CDR3 nucleotides read TGCAGCGTTGCTCTTGGGACTAGCGGCTCCTGGGAGACCCAGTACTTC. The chain uses TRBV29-1 and TRBJ2-5, with 11 bases that match TRBD2. The CDR3 is 16 amino acids. Germline CDR1 and CDR2: SQVTM and ANQGSEA. Trimming cost V 4 bases and J 5 bases; bases outside gene matches: 12. The complete variable domain, with remaining parts taken from reference TRBV29-1 and TRBJ2-5, reads SAVISQKPSRDICQRGTSLTIQCQVDSQVTMMFWYRQQPGQSLTLIATANQGSEATYESGFVIDKFPISRPNLTFSTLTVSNMSPEDSSIYLCSVALGTSGSWETQYFGPGTRLLVL.

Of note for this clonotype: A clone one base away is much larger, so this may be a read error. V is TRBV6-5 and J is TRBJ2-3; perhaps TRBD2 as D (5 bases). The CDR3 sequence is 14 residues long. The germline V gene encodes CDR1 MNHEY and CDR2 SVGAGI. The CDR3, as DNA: TGTACCAGCAGTTACGGGCCCCCTGGGGAGACGCAGTATTTT. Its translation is CTSSYGPPGETQYF.

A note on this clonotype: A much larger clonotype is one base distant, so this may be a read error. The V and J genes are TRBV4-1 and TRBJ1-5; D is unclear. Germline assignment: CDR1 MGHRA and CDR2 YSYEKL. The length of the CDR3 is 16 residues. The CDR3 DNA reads TGCGCCAGCAGCCAAGATCCAGGTAATAGCAGTCAGTCCCAGCATTTT. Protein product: CASSQDPGNSSQSQHF.

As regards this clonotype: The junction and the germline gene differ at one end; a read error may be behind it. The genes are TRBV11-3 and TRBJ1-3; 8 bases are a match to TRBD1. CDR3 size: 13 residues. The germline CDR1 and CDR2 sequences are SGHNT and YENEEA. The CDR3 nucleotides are TGTGCCAGGAGCTCTGACAGGGGAAACACCATATATTTC. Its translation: CARSSDRGNTIYF.

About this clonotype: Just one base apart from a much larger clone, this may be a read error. CDR3 sequence: CACSLKEDLGQYF. CDR3 nucleotide sequence: TGTGCCTGCAGCTTAAAGGAGGACCTGGGGCAGTACTTC. This chain uses TRBV7-8 with TRBJ2-7; TRBD2 might be the D (5 bases). The length of the CDR3 is 13 residues. Germline V gene sequence: CDR1 SGHVS, CDR2 FQNEAQ.

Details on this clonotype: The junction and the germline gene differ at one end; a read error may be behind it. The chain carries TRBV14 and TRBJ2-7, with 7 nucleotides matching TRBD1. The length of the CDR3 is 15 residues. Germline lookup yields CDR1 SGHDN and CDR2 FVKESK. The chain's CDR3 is CASSGPVQGMYEQYF. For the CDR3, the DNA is TGTGCCAGCAGCGGACCGGTACAGGGGATGTACGAGCAATATTTC.

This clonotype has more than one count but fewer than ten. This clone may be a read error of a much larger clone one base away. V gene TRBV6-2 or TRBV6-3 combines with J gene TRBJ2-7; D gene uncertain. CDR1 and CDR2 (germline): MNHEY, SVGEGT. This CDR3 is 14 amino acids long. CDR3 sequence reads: CVSSYTDLTYEQYF. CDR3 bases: TGTGTCAGCAGCTATACGGACCTAACCTACGAGCAGTACTTC.

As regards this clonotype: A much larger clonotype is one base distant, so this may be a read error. The CDR3 coding sequence is TGTGCCAGCAGCCGCTTAGGACTAGGTGAAAAAGTGTTTTTT. This gives the protein CASSRLGLGEKVFF. J is TRBJ1-4 and V is TRBV28; unclear D gene. The CDR3 runs 14 residues. Per the germline V gene, CDR1 is MDHEN and CDR2 is SYDVKM.

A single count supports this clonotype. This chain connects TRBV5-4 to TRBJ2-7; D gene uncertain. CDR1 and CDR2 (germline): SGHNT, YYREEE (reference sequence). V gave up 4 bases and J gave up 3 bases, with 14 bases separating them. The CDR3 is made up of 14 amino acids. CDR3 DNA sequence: TGTGCCAGCAGCCATGAACAGACGAACTACGAGCAGTACTTC. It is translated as CASSHEQTNYEQYF.

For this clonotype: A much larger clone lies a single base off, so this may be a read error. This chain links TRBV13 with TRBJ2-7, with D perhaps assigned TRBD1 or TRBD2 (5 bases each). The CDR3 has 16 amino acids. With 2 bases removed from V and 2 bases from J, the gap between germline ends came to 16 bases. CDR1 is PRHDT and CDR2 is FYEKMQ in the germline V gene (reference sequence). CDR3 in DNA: TGTGCCAGCAGCTTATTAGGGTGGGGGAGTCCCTACGAGCAGTACTTC. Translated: CASSLLGWGSPYEQYF. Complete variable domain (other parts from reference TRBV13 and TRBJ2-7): AAGVIQSPRHLIKEKRETATLKCYPIPRHDTVYWYQQGPGQDPQFLISFYEKMQSDKGSIPDRFSAQQFSDYHSELNMSSLELGDSALYFCASSLLGWGSPYEQYFGPGTRLTVT.

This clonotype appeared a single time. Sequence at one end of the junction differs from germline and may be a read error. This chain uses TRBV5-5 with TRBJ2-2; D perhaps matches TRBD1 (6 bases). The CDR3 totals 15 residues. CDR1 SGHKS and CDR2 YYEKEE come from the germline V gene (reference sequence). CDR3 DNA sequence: TGTACCAGCATCCGTGGTAACAGGGCCACCGGGGAACTGTTTTTT. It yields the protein CTSIRGNRATGELFF.

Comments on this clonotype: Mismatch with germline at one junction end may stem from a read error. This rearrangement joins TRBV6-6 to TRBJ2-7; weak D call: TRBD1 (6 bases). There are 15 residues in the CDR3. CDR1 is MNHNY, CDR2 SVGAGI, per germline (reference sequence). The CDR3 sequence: CTSSYSGGSSYEQYF. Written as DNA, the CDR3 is TGTACCAGCAGTTACTCTGGGGGCTCCTCCTACGAGCAGTACTTC.